This TCR beta chain was found in a study of OX40 agonist ivuxolimab in advanced cancers. At the level of the study: Subjects had a mean age of approximately 60 years, with a range of about 20 to 85; roughly 80% were male. Regarding the study as a whole: The specificity for antigen of the expanded peripheral T cells was not determined. CD4+ and CD8+ blood T cells expanded clonally by week 6 at 0.1 to 3.0 mg/kg. Patients with a partial response at 0.1-3.0 mg/kg had among the lowest clonal expansion.

Trimming shortened V by 0 bases and J by 6 bases, and 15 bases separated the two germline ends. The CDR3 extends over 15 amino acids. Germline loops: CDR1 SGHKS, CDR2 YYEKEE (reference sequence). In this sample, this clone turned up a few times. Its antigen is as yet unknown. Method: immunoSEQ multiplex PCR; TCRdb's copy keeps in-frame clones and lacks some. The table has around 63,000 clones, roughly 78% seen once. This chain uses TRBV5-5 with TRBJ1-2; D is undetermined. Sequenced here: CD4+ or CD8+ T cells sorted from blood, sampled in a trial of the OX40 agonist ivuxolimab. This sequence originates from an adult with an advanced solid tumor such as melanoma, head and neck, liver or kidney cancer. This CDR3 is CASSLGFGRSDGYTF. The DNA for the CDR3 is TGTGCCAGCAGCTTGGGGTTTGGCAGAAGTGATGGCTACACCTTC.